The present T cell receptor beta chain was sequenced within a study of T cells of healthy individuals. In TCRdb, the 5' RACE reads were re-called with MiXCR into one record per CDR3 protein. This sample has about 60,000 distinct CDR3 sequences; roughly 17% occur once, and the top ten carry 4% to 5%. This TCR was sampled from a human donor in good health.

CDR3 sequence: CASSAYLERDEQFF. In DNA form, the CDR3 reads TGTGCCAGCAGCGCCTATCTAGAGCGGGATGAGCAGTTCTTC. The chain employs TRBV7-9 and TRBJ2-1, with D perhaps matching TRBD2 (6 bases). CDR1 is SEHNR, CDR2 FQNEAQ, per germline (reference sequence). Trimming stripped 5 bases from V and 8 bases from J, with 16 bases between. The CDR3 runs to 14 residues. Full variable domain (rest looked up from reference TRBV7-9 and TRBJ2-1): DTGVSQNPRHKITKRGQNVTFRCDPISEHNRLYWYRQTLGQGPEFLTYFQNEAQLEKSRLLSDRFSAERPKGSFSTLEIQRTEQGDSAMYLCASSAYLERDEQFFGPGTRLTVL.